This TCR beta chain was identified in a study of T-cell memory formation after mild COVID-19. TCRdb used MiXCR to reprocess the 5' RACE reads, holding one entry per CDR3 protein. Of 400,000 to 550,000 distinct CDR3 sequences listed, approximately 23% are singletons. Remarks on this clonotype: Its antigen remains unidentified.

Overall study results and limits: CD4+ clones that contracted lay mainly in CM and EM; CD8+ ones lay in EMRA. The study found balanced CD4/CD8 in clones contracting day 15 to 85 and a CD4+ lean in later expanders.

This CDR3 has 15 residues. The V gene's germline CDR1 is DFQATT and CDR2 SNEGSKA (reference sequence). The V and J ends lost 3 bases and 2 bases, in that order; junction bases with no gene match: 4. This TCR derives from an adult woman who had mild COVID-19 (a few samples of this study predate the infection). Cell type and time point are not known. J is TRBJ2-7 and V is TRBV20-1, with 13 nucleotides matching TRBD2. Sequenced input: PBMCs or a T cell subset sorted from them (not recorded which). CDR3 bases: TGCAGTGCTAGGTTGGGACTAGCGGGAACCTACGAGCAGTACTTC. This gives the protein CSARLGLAGTYEQYF.